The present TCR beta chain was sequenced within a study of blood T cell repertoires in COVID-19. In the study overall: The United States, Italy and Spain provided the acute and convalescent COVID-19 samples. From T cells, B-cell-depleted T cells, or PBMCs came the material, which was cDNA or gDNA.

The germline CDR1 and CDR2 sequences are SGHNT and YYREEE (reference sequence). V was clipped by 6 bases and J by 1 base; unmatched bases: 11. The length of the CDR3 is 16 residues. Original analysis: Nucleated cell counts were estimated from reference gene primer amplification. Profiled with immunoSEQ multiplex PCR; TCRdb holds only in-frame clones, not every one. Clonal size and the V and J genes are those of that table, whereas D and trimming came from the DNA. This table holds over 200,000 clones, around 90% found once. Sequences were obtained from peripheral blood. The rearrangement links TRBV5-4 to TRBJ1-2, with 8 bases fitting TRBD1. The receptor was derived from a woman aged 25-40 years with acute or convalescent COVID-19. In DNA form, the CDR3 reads TGTGCCAGCAAACCCGGGACAGGAGGGCTTAACTATGGCTACACCTTC. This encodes CASKPGTGGLNYGYTF.